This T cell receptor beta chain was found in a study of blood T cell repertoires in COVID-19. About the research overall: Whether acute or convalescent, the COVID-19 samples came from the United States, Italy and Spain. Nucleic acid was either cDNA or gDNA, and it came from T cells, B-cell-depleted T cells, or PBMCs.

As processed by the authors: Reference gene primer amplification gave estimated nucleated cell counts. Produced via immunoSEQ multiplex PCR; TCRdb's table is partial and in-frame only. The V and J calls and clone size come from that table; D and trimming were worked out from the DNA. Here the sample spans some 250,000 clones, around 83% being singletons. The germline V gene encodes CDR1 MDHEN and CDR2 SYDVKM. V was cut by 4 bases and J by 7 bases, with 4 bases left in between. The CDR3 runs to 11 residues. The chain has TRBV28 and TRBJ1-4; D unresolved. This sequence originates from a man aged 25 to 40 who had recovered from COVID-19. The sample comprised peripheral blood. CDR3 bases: TGTGCCAGCAGTTCTTCTGAAAAACTGTTTTTT. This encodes CASSSSEKLFF.